What follows are 29 T cell receptor beta chains derived from one specimen sequenced in a study of T-cell reconstitution after alpha-beta-depleted transplantation in children. Unique molecular identifiers were incorporated when the TCRbeta library was constructed. TCRdb redid the calling of the PCR reads with MiXCR, one entry per CDR3 protein. The sample has about 580,000 distinct CDR3 sequences, roughly 27% seen once. The source was PBMCs, collected before TCRalphabeta/CD19-depleted stem cell transplant. These receptors originate from a boy under two years old with Wiskott-Aldrich syndrome, due to receive a stem cell transplant.

The chain has TRBV5-1 and TRBJ1-6; D ambiguous. The CDR3 sequence is 12 residues long. V was trimmed by 1 base and J by 11 bases, leaving 7 bases between them. In germline, CDR1 is SGHRS, CDR2 YFSETQ. The CDR3 region has the DNA TGCGCCAGCAGCTTGCCCGAGCCACCCCTCCACTTT. This translates into CASSLPEPPLHF. The entire variable domain, with the rest obtained from reference TRBV5-1 and TRBJ1-6, is as follows: KAGVTQTPRYLIKTRGQQVTLSCSPISGHRSVSWYQQTPGQGLQFLFEYFSETQRNKGNFPGRFSGRQFSNSRSEMNVSTLELGDSALYLCASSLPEPPLHFGNGTRLTVT.

The V call is TRBV15, the J call TRBJ2-1; weak D call: TRBD2 (6 bases). The CDR3 consists of 15 residues. CDR1 is LNHNV, CDR2 YYDKDF, per germline (reference sequence). The ends were cut back, 5 bases at V and 0 bases at J, with 11 bases in the middle. The CDR3 region is CATSSRGSSYNEQFF. The DNA for the CDR3 is TGTGCCACCAGCTCTCGGGGGAGCTCCTACAATGAGCAGTTCTTC.

The rearrangement uses TRBV24-1 and TRBJ2-7; 7 bases line up with TRBD1. CDR1 is KGHDR and CDR2 is SFDVKD in the germline V gene. V shed 4 bases and J 6 bases; nucleotides not matched to a gene: 8. The CDR3 sequence is 14 residues long. The CDR3 loop is CATSDTIGTAEQYF. CDR3 sequence (DNA): TGTGCCACCAGTGACACGATTGGGACAGCCGAGCAGTACTTC.

This clonotype was counted a few times. V gene TRBV18 combines with J gene TRBJ2-7, with D possibly being TRBD1 (6 bases). Trimming removed 3 bases from V and 7 bases from J, with 10 bases in between. The CDR3 has 12 residues. Germline values: CDR1 KGHSH, CDR2 LQKENI. CDR3 DNA sequence: TGTGCCAGCTCACCGACGCAGGGGGAGCAGTACTTC. Its translation: CASSPTQGEQYF.

The chain couples TRBV12-3 or TRBV12-4 to TRBJ2-7, with a possible D match to TRBD1 (6 bases). Trimming pared 5 bases from V and 2 bases from J, leaving 10 bases between. This CDR3 is 13 amino acids long. The CDR3 loop reads CASSATGTYEQYF. The DNA for the CDR3 is TGTGCCAGCAGTGCAACAGGGACCTACGAGCAGTACTTC.

This clonotype was recorded a few times. The CDR3 region is CSAAQETQYF. The CDR3 nucleotides are TGCAGTGCTGCCCAAGAGACCCAGTACTTC. The V call is TRBV20-1, the J call TRBJ2-5; D is unresolved. The V end lost 5 bases, the J end lost 1 base, and 2 bases lay between the germline ends. From germline, CDR1 is DFQATT and CDR2 SNEGSKA (reference sequence). The CDR3 totals 10 residues.

This clonotype was picked up one time. The chain recombines TRBV12-3 or TRBV12-4 with TRBJ2-3, with no clear D. This CDR3 region has 14 residues. The V and J ends lost 2 bases and 6 bases respectively, with 12 bases between them. The CDR3: CASSLSRARDTQYF. The CDR3 nucleotides are TGTGCCAGCAGTTTATCTAGGGCCAGGGATACGCAGTATTTT.

The gene calls are TRBV9 and TRBJ2-5; TRBD2 aligns across 10 bases. Germline assignment: CDR1 SGDLS and CDR2 YYNGEE. Unmatched junction bases numbered 6, after V lost 3 bases and J lost 13 bases. The CDR3 contains 12 residues. The CDR3 DNA is TGTGCCAGCAGCGGCTCAGCGGGAGGGCTGTACTTC. Its protein product is CASSGSAGGLYF.

This clonotype has more than one count but fewer than ten. This chain uses TRBV25-1 with TRBJ2-7; no clear D gene. From germline, CDR1 is MGHDK and CDR2 SYGVNS. CDR3 length equals 15 residues. The V end lost 2 bases, the J end lost 5 bases, and 16 bases lay between the germline ends. CDR3 coding DNA: TGTGCCAGCAGTGAAGTAAAGGGCCTTCTGGACGAGCAGTACTTC. Translation gives CASSEVKGLLDEQYF.

There are a few counts of this clonotype. The J gene is TRBJ2-1, the V gene TRBV20-1; 10 nucleotides agree with TRBD2. CDR1 is DFQATT and CDR2 is SNEGSKA in the germline V gene (reference sequence). V was clipped by 2 bases and J by 10 bases; unmatched bases: 2. The CDR3 loop spans 12 amino acids. DNA for the CDR3: TGCAGTGCTAGATATAGCGGGAGGGAGCAGTTCTTC. Amino acid sequence: CSARYSGREQFF.

This clonotype was detected only a few times. A read error may account for a junction end that differs from germline. The rearrangement uses TRBV5-5 and TRBJ1-1; the match to TRBD1 covers 10 bases. CDR1 is SGHKS, CDR2 YYEKEE, per germline (reference sequence). This CDR3 spans 14 amino acids. CDR3 nucleotide sequence: TGTGCCAGCAACTTGGGACAGGGGTTTTCTGAAGCTTTCTTT. Protein sequence: CASNLGQGFSEAFF.

In its sample, this clonotype was seen a few times. The chain combines TRBV5-1 with TRBJ2-7, with 9 bases lining up with TRBD1. CDR1 and CDR2 from the germline V gene are SGHRS and YFSETQ. After removal of 0 bases from V and 4 bases from J, the junction contained 5 bases not matched to a gene. The CDR3 loop spans 15 amino acids. The CDR3 here is CASSLAWDREYEQYF. The CDR3, as DNA: TGCGCCAGCAGCTTGGCCTGGGACAGGGAGTACGAGCAGTACTTC.

V gene TRBV20-1 combines with J gene TRBJ2-4; 11 nucleotides line up with TRBD1. The V and J ends lost 6 bases and 1 base, in that order; junction bases with no gene match: 5. Germline CDR1 DFQATT, CDR2 SNEGSKA (reference sequence). This CDR3 spans 15 amino acids. The CDR3 loop is CSAGGTGGAKNIQYF. The CDR3 coding sequence is TGCAGTGCAGGAGGGACAGGGGGTGCCAAAAACATTCAGTACTTC.

This chain joins TRBV3-1 and TRBJ2-2; 7 bases are shared with TRBD2. The V and J ends lost 1 base and 6 bases, in that order; junction bases with no gene match: 11. This CDR3 is 17 amino acids long. CDR1 is LGHDT and CDR2 is YNNKEL in the germline V gene (reference sequence). DNA for the CDR3: TGTGCCAGCAGCCAAGCAATGGGAGGGAGTAACGCCGGGGAGCTGTTTTTT. The encoded protein is CASSQAMGGSNAGELFF.

The chain recombines TRBV5-1 with TRBJ1-1; D may be TRBD1 (5 bases). Per the germline V gene, CDR1 is SGHRS and CDR2 is YFSETQ. V lost 0 bases and J lost 1, with 10 bases in between. CDR3 length: 15 residues. The CDR3 protein is CASSLAGGKNTEAFF. In DNA, the CDR3 is TGCGCCAGCAGCTTGGCTGGGGGTAAGAACACTGAAGCTTTCTTT.

This clonotype was recorded a few times. Here the CDR3 reads CSASREYEQYF. Written as DNA, the CDR3 is TGCAGTGCTAGCAGGGAATACGAGCAGTACTTC. The chain joins TRBV20-1 to TRBJ2-7, with D possibly being TRBD1 (5 bases). Trimming shortened V by 3 bases and J by 4 bases, and 7 bases separated the two germline ends. From germline, CDR1 is DFQATT and CDR2 SNEGSKA (reference sequence). The CDR3 runs 11 residues.

This chain connects TRBV7-7 to TRBJ2-7, with no clear D. Trimming shortened V by 5 bases and J by 3 bases, and 11 bases separated the two germline ends. The germline V gene has CDR1 SSHAT and CDR2 FNYEAQ (reference sequence). CDR3 length: 13 residues. CDR3 loop: CASSPGSNYEQYF. The CDR3 nucleotides are TGTGCCAGCAGCCCCGGCTCGAACTACGAGCAGTACTTC.

DNA for the CDR3: TGTGCCAGCACAAAGACCGGGACTAGCTTTCAGACCCAGTACTTC. Its protein product is CASTKTGTSFQTQYF. The chain couples TRBV7-9 to TRBJ2-5, with TRBD2 matching 9 bases. Germline lookup yields CDR1 SEHNR and CDR2 FQNEAQ (reference sequence). This CDR3 is 15 amino acids long. With 7 bases clipped from V and 6 bases from J, the junction kept 12 bases outside the gene matches.

This clonotype was recorded at least ten times. Germline is not matched at one junction end, which may reflect a read error. The chain employs TRBV5-1 and TRBJ1-2; tentatively, D is TRBD1 (6 bases). The CDR3 covers 12 residues. CDR1 is SGHRS and CDR2 is YFSETQ in the germline V gene. The CDR3 region is CASSLGGYGYTF. In DNA form, the CDR3 reads TGTGCCAGCAGTTTAGGGGGCTATGGCTACACCTTC. The entire variable domain, with the rest obtained from reference TRBV5-1 and TRBJ1-2, is as follows: KAGVTQTPRYLIKTRGQQVTLSCSPISGHRSVSWYQQTPGQGLQFLFEYFSETQRNKGNFPGRFSGRQFSNSRSEMNVSTLELGDSALYLCASSLGGYGYTFGSGTRLTVV.

The chain uses TRBV9 and TRBJ2-7; D unclear. The V gene lost 0 bases and the J gene lost 0 bases, with 7 bases spanning the gap. CDR1 is SGDLS and CDR2 is YYNGEE in the germline V gene. This CDR3 is built from 14 residues. This CDR3 reads CASSVEGISYEQYF. DNA for the CDR3: TGTGCCAGCAGCGTAGAGGGCATCTCCTACGAGCAGTACTTC.

In its sample, this clonotype was seen a few times. V and J are TRBV5-5 and TRBJ2-5, with 9 bases lining up with TRBD2. J gave up 5 bases and V 0 bases, and 8 bases lay outside the gene matches. The CDR3 consists of 16 residues. Germline V gene sequence: CDR1 SGHKS, CDR2 YYEKEE (reference sequence). The CDR3 nucleotides are TGTGCCAGCAGCTTGGCTTTGGGACTAGCAGGGGAGACCCAGTACTTC. Protein sequence: CASSLALGLAGETQYF. Complete variable domain (other parts from reference TRBV5-5 and TRBJ2-5): DAGVTQSPTHLIKTRGQQVTLRCSPISGHKSVSWYQQVLGQGPQFIFQYYEKEERGRGNFPDRFSARQFPNYSSELNVNALLLGDSALYLCASSLALGLAGETQYFGPGTRLLVL.

This clonotype has a handful of counts. The V gene is TRBV27, the J gene TRBJ2-1, with 11 bases fitting TRBD2. This CDR3 contains 15 residues. V was pared by 5 bases and J by 6 bases, with 6 bases of the junction left unmatched. CDR1 MNHEY and CDR2 SMNVEV come from the germline V gene (reference sequence). The CDR3 DNA reads TGTGCCAGCAGTCCTAGCGGGAGGAGTGGCAATGAGCAGTTCTTC. As protein: CASSPSGRSGNEQFF.

This chain connects TRBV7-9 to TRBJ1-6; D remains ambiguous. Trimming left V 8 bases short and J 0 bases short, with 11 bases between. CDR3 length equals 15 residues. Per germline, CDR1 SEHNR and CDR2 FQNEAQ (reference sequence). In DNA form, the CDR3 reads TGTGCCAGCCGACGGGAGAGCTCCTATAATTCACCCCTCCACTTT. Its protein product is CASRRESSYNSPLHF.

The gene calls are TRBV7-9 and TRBJ2-3; TRBD1 matches 12 bases. With V trimmed by 3 bases and J by 7 bases, 5 bases remained unmatched. This CDR3 has 15 residues. Germline V gene lookup returns CDR1 SEHNR and CDR2 FQNEAQ (reference sequence). CDR3 bases: TGTGCCAGCAGCTTCCGGGACAGGGGGCGAAATACGCAGTATTTT. Its protein is CASSFRDRGRNTQYF.

About this clonotype: One end of the junction does not line up with germline, which may come from a read error. CDR3 region: CASSEVGGLIF. The CDR3 DNA is TGTGCCAGCAGTGAGGTCGGAGGGTTAATCTTT. This chain connects TRBV25-1 to TRBJ1-1, with D uncertain. Germline CDR1 is MGHDK and CDR2 is SYGVNS. The CDR3 has 11 residues.

V is TRBV7-3 and J is TRBJ2-6; the D call may be TRBD1 or TRBD2 (5 bases each). Germline-derived CDR1 and CDR2 are SGHTA and FQGTGA. Between the trimmed V and J ends, which lost 2 bases and 0 bases, there was a span of 14 bases. The CDR3 is 18 amino acids. The CDR3 DNA reads TGTGCCAGCAGCTTACAGGGTCCCACTAGCTCTGGGGCCAACGTCCTGACTTTC. Encoded protein: CASSLQGPTSSGANVLTF.

This clonotype was counted many times. The chain is built from TRBV28 and TRBJ2-7; 11 positions match TRBD2. The CDR3 has 14 residues. Germline values: CDR1 MDHEN, CDR2 SYDVKM. J lost 3 bases, V lost 6 bases, and 4 bases had no gene match. The DNA of the CDR3 is TGTGCCAGCAGCCTAGCGGGAGGTCGCTACGAGCAGTACTTC. Translation gives CASSLAGGRYEQYF.

DNA for the CDR3: TGTGCCAGCAGTGAAGACCTATATAGCAATCAGCCCCAGCATTTT. It yields the protein CASSEDLYSNQPQHF. The chain couples TRBV2 to TRBJ1-5; D remains ambiguous. The CDR3 extends over 15 amino acids. Trimming removed 1 base from V and 0 bases from J, with 7 bases in between. The V gene's germline CDR1 is SNHLY and CDR2 FYNNEI.

The rearrangement uses TRBV6-5 and TRBJ2-3; 11 positions agree with TRBD2. CDR3 length: 16 amino acids. The germline CDR1 and CDR2 sequences are MNHEY and SVGAGI. Losses at the gene ends were 4 bases for V and 5 bases for J; bases not matched to a gene: 8. DNA of the CDR3: TGTGCCAGCAGTTCGACTAGCGGGAATTCGCGAGATACGCAGTATTTT. It codes for CASSSTSGNSRDTQYF.